This T cell receptor beta chain was observed in a study of blood T cell repertoires in COVID-19. Overall study context: The samples span acute and convalescent COVID-19 from the United States, Italy and Spain. The analysed material was cDNA or gDNA that came from T cells, B-cell-depleted T cells, or PBMCs.

Germline CDR1 is MNHEY and CDR2 is SVGAGI. The CDR3 extends over 14 amino acids. The V gene lost 7 bases and the J gene lost 0 bases, with 10 bases spanning the gap. The protocol was immunoSEQ multiplex PCR, while the TCRdb copy is restricted to in-frame clones and leaves out a portion. The sample consists of fewer than 90,000 clones, 80% of them appearing once. This receptor was taken from a woman aged 80 or over with acute or convalescent COVID-19. The source material was peripheral blood. This chain uses TRBV6-5 with TRBJ2-1; D gene uncertain. CDR3 protein: CASKSGPSYNEQFF. The CDR3 region has the DNA TGTGCCAGCAAATCCGGTCCCTCCTACAATGAGCAGTTCTTC.